This TCR beta chain is from a study of post-analysis software for immune sequencing data. The study, taken as a whole, reports: Patients used about five TRBV segments, including TRBV5-6, TRBV5-1 and TRBV20-1, more often than controls.

The CDR3 length is 20 residues. cDNA libraries for TCR beta contained unique molecular identifiers. Each CDR3 protein gets one entry after TCRdb re-called the PCR reads with MiXCR. The table includes a few hundred thousand distinct CDR3 sequences, less than 40% detected once. This clonotype was seen a handful of times. Antigen unknown. Sequenced input: blood. This sequence joins TRBV21-1 and TRBJ2-7; TRBD2, the table's D call, lacks a check against the DNA. TRBV21-1 is given as a pseudogene. The clonotype was recovered from a girl aged 5 to 17 with multiple sclerosis. CDR3 in amino acids: CASSKNPAGMLYPLLDEQYF. As DNA, the CDR3 is TGTGCCAGCAGCAAAAACCCAGCGGGAATGCTTTACCCCCTCTTAGACGAGCAGTACTTC.